These T cell receptor beta chains were read from a single sample in a study of blood T cell repertoires in COVID-19. TCRdb's table, derived via immunoSEQ multiplex PCR, lists solely in-frame clones and lacks some. Altogether around 180,000 clones are present, under 90% being singletons, with the ten largest covering around 12%. Sequenced input: PBMCs or T cells enriched from blood (not recorded which). The receptors were sampled from a man aged 45-65 years who had recovered from COVID-19. CDR3s include the opening cysteine and the closing phenylalanine or tryptophan. Each record gives: D gene, V gene, J gene, clone size, CDR3 DNA, CDR3 protein. The D gene is left open where the match is weak. For some rows the clone size is stated as once, few or many, or as a class when expanded; others skip it.

>NA|TRBV5-6|TRBJ2-7|NA
TGTGCCAGCAGCTTTATCTGGAGCTCCTACGAGCAGTACTTC
CASSFIWSSYEQYF
>NA|TRBV7-2|TRBJ2-3|once
TGTGCCAGCAGCTTAGTGGGCGATACGCAGTATTTT
CASSLVGDTQYF
>NA|TRBV3-1/TRBV3-2|TRBJ2-5|NA
TGTGCCAGCAGCCAGCCTATGGGGGTTGGAGGGGAGACCCAGTACTTC
CASSQPMGVGGETQYF
>TRBD1|TRBV7-3|TRBJ2-1|NA
TGTGCCAGCAGCTTGGACAGGGTGAACAATGAGCAGTTCTTC
CASSLDRVNNEQFF
>TRBD1|TRBV29-1|TRBJ1-2|NA
TGCAGCGTTGAAGGGGTGACAGGGTCCCCCTATGGCTACACCTTC
CSVEGVTGSPYGYTF
>TRBD1|TRBV3-1/TRBV3-2|TRBJ1-5|few
TGTGCCAGCAGCCAAGTTACAGGGGCCAGCAATCAGCCCCAGCATTTT
CASSQVTGASNQPQHF
>NA|TRBV5-4|TRBJ2-5|NA
TGTGCCAGCAGCATCGGGACATCAGGGGAGACCCAGTACTTC
CASSIGTSGETQYF
>NA|TRBV28|TRBJ2-7|once
TGTGCCAGCAGTCAAGACAGGAAAGAGCAGTACTTC
CASSQDRKEQYF
>NA|TRBV19|TRBJ1-1|NA
TGTGCCAGTAGTATAGGTGGCAGGGGGAACACTGAAGCTTTCTTT
CASSIGGRGNTEAFF
>NA|TRBV5-1|TRBJ2-7|NA
TGCGCCAGCAGCTTGGGCCTAGATTCCTACGAGCAGTACTTC
CASSLGLDSYEQYF
>NA|TRBV9|TRBJ2-2|NA
TGTGCCAGCAGCGCCCGGGGGGCATCCGGGGAGCTGTTTTTT
CASSARGASGELFF
>NA|TRBV18|TRBJ1-6|NA
TGTGCCAGCTCGCCGCAAGTACAGAACTTAAATTCACCCCTCCACTTT
CASSPQVQNLNSPLHF
>NA|TRBV9|TRBJ2-7|once
TGTGCCAGCAGCGCAAGGGGGAGCTCCTACGAGCAGTACTTC
CASSARGSSYEQYF